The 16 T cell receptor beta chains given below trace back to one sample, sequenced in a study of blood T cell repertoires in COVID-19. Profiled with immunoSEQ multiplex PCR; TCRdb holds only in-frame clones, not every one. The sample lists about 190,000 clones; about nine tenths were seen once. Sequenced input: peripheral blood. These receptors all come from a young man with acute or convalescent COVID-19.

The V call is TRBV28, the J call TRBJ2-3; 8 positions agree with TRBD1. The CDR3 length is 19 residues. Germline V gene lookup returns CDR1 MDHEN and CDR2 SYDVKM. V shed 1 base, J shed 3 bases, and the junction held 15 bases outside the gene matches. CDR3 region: CASSLLLFSSDRETDTQYF. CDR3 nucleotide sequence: TGTGCCAGCAGTTTATTACTCTTTTCGTCGGACAGGGAGACAGATACGCAGTATTTT.

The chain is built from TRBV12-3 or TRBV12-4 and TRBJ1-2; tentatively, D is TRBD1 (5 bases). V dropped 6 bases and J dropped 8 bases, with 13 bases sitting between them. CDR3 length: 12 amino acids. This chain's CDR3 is CASRRDLGGYTF. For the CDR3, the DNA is TGTGCCAGCAGACGGGACTTGGGAGGCTACACCTTC.

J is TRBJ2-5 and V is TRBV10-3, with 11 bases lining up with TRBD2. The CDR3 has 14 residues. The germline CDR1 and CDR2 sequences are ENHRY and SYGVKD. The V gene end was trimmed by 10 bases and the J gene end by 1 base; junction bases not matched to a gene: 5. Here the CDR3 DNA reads TGTGCCACCCGCGGGACTAGCGGCCAAGAGACCCAGTACTTC. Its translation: CATRGTSGQETQYF.

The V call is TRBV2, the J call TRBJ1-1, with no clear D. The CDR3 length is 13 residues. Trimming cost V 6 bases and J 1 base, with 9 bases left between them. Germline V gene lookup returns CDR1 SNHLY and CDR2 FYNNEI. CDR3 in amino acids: CASRLETNTEAFF. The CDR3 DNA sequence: TGTGCCAGCAGACTCGAAACGAACACTGAAGCTTTCTTT.

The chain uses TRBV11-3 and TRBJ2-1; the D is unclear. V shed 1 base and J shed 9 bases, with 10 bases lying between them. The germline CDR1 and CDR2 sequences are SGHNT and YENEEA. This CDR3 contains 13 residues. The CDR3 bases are TGTGCCAGCAGCTTAGTAGCCGTGGGTGAGCAGTTCTTC. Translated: CASSLVAVGEQFF.

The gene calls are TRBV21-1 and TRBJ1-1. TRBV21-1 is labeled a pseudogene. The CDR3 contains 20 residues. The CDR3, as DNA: TGTGCCAGCAGCACACTACCCCTCTCTCGGGGGGCACCCTTGAACACTGAAGCTTTCTTT. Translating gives CASSTLPLSRGAPLNTEAFF.

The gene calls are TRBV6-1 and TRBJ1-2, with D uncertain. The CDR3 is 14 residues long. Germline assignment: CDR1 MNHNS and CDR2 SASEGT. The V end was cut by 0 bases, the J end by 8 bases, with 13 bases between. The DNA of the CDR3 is TGTGCCAGCAGTGAAGCGCTTCGGCCGGGGGGCTACACCTTC. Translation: CASSEALRPGGYTF.

The CDR3 DNA reads as TGTGCCAGCAGCTTAGTTAAGAGGACTCGCGACGAGCAGTTCTTC. Translating gives CASSLVKRTRDEQFF. The genes are TRBV7-8 and TRBJ2-1; the D gene is possibly TRBD2 (5 bases). V was shortened by 1 base and J by 10 bases, with 17 bases between the two germline ends. The V gene's germline CDR1 is SGHVS and CDR2 FQNEAQ. The CDR3 has 15 residues. Full variable domain (missing parts from reference TRBV7-8 and TRBJ2-1): GAGVSQSPRYKVAKRGQDVALRCDPISGHVSLFWYQQALGQGPEFLTYFQNEAQLDKSGLPSDRFFAERPEGSVSTLKIQRTQQEDSAVYLCASSLVKRTRDEQFFGPGTRLTVL.

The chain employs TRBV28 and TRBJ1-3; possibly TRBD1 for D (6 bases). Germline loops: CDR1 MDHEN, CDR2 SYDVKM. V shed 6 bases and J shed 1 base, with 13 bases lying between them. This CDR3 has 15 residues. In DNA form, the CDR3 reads TGTGCCAGCAGCCAGGGGTTTTGGTCTGGAAACACCATATATTTT. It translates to CASSQGFWSGNTIYF. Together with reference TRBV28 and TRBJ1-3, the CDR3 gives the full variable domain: DVKVTQSSRYLVKRTGEKVFLECVQDMDHENMFWYRQDPGLGLRLIYFSYDVKMKEKGDIPEGYSVSREKKERFSLILESASTNQTSMYLCASSQGFWSGNTIYFGEGSWLTVV.

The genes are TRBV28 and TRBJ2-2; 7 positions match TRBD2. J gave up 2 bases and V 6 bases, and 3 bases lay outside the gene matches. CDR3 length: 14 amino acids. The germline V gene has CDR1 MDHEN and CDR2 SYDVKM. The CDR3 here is CASRRGGNTGELFF. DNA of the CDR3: TGTGCCAGCAGGCGCGGGGGTAACACCGGGGAGCTGTTTTTT.

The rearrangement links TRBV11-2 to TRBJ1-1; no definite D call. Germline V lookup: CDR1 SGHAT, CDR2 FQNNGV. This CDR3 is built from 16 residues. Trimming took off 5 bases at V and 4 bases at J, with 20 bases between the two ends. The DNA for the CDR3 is TGTGCCAGCAGCCAGCTTTATAGGGAGGTGGGCACTGAAGCTTTCTTT. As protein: CASSQLYREVGTEAFF.

CDR3: CASSSSPGGYGYTF. The CDR3 DNA reads as TGTGCCAGCAGTTCCTCCCCCGGTGGCTATGGCTACACCTTC. The rearrangement uses TRBV28 and TRBJ1-2, with unresolved D. Germline values: CDR1 MDHEN, CDR2 SYDVKM. The length of the CDR3 is 14 residues. Between the trimmed V and J ends, which lost 4 bases and 4 bases, there was a span of 13 bases.

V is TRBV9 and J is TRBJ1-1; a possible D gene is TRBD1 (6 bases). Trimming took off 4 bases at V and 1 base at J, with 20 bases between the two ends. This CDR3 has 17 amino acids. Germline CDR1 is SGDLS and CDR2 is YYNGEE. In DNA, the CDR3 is TGTGCCAGCAGCCCAAGGATGTACGGGACAAGGAACACTGAAGCTTTCTTT. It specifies CASSPRMYGTRNTEAFF.

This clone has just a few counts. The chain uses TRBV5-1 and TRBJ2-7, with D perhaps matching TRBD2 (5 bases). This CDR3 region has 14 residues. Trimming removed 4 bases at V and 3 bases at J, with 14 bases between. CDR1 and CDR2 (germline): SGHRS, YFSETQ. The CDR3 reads CASSPSTGNYEQYF. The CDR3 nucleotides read TGCGCCAGCAGCCCGTCAACCGGGAACTACGAGCAGTACTTC.

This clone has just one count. This CDR3 is CASSDRGSMNTEAFF. CDR3 nucleotides: TGTGCCAGCAGTGATAGAGGCAGCATGAACACTGAAGCTTTCTTT. This chain joins TRBV2 and TRBJ1-1; D is unresolved. The ends were cut back, 3 bases at V and 0 bases at J, with 11 bases in the middle. The CDR3 is 15 residues long. Germline V gene sequence: CDR1 SNHLY, CDR2 FYNNEI. Drawing the rest from reference TRBV2 and TRBJ1-1, the complete variable domain is EPEVTQTPSHQVTQMGQEVILRCVPISNHLYFYWYRQILGQKVEFLVSFYNNEISEKSEIFDDQFSVERPDGSNFTLKIRSTKLEDSAMYFCASSDRGSMNTEAFFGQGTRLTVV.

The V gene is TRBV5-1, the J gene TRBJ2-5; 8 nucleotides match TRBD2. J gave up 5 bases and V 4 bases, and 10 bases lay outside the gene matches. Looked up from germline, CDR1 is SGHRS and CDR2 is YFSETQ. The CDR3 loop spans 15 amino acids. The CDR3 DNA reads TGCGCCAGCAGCCAAATAGCGGGGTACCGGGAGACCCAGTACTTC. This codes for CASSQIAGYRETQYF.